The next 32 T cell receptor beta chains were all read from a single sample in a study of regulatory T cells in long-lasting Graves disease. Sequencing libraries for TCR beta were prepared with iRepertoire HTBI primers and Arm-PCR of CDR3 regions. Using its own MiXCR run on the multiplex PCR reads, TCRdb lists one record per CDR3 protein. The table lists 400,000 to 500,000 distinct CDR3 sequences, around 16% of them singletons. The time point: newly diagnosed GD, antithyroid drugs for less than 3 months. TCR sequences were obtained from RNA taken from PBMCs. The same data also contributed to another study, on T cells in Graves' hyperthyroidism and ophthalmopathy.

The starting material was peripheral blood mononuclear cells (PBMCs), obtained at new diagnosis, from a patient treated with antithyroid drugs. Every receptor here comes from a woman aged 40 to 55 with Graves disease.

This clonotype came up many times. This chain links TRBV12-3 or TRBV12-4 with TRBJ2-7; no definite D call. The CDR3 runs 15 residues. V dropped 4 bases and J dropped 6 bases, with 19 bases sitting between them. The DNA of the CDR3 is TGTGCCAGCAGTTGGGGATCCGGAGTTGGGCGCGAGCAGTACTTC. Translating it yields CASSWGSGVGREQYF.

The chain carries TRBV4-3 and TRBJ2-7, with 11 bases lining up with TRBD2. This CDR3 region has 16 residues. The J segment lost 5 bases and the V segment lost 4 bases, leaving 10 bases of the junction unmatched. CDR1 is LGHNA and CDR2 is YSLEER in the germline V gene. The CDR3 nucleotides are TGCGCCAGCAGCCCCGAGGTAGCGGGAGGGACCAACGAGCAGTACTTC. It yields the protein CASSPEVAGGTNEQYF.

This clonotype was found many times. The CDR3 is CASSIQRGEQYF. The CDR3 DNA reads as TGTGCCAGCAGTATACAGAGGGGAGAACAGTACTTC. The chain has TRBV11-2 and TRBJ2-7, with D perhaps matching TRBD1 or TRBD2 (5 bases each). Germline values: CDR1 SGHAT, CDR2 FQNNGV. CDR3 size: 12 residues. V lost 6 bases and J lost 10, with 16 bases in between.

This clonotype was seen a few times. The V call is TRBV7-9, the J call TRBJ2-7, with D perhaps matching TRBD1 (6 bases). Germline CDR1 reads SEHNR; CDR2 reads FQNEAQ (reference sequence). V lost 5 bases, J lost 5 bases, and 13 bases lay in between. This CDR3 spans 13 amino acids. The CDR3 is CASSPHDRHEQYF. The CDR3 region has the DNA TGTGCCAGCAGCCCCCACGACAGGCACGAGCAGTACTTC.

This clonotype came up many times. The gene calls are TRBV7-2 and TRBJ2-5; TRBD2 matches at 9 bases. CDR1 and CDR2 from the germline V gene are SGHTA and FQGNSA. The CDR3 consists of 14 residues. V trimming: 5 bases; J trimming: 4 bases; junction bases outside the gene matches: 5. CDR3 sequence (DNA): TGTGCCAGCAGCGGAGGACTAGCGCTAGAGACCCAGTACTTC. Translating it yields CASSGGLALETQYF.

This clonotype was detected ten times or more. This chain uses TRBV28 with TRBJ2-2, with D hard to call. V was clipped by 1 base and J by 2 bases, with 5 bases between them. The CDR3 is 14 residues long. Looked up from germline, CDR1 is MDHEN and CDR2 is SYDVKM. The CDR3 loop is CASSLFSNTGELFF. CDR3 sequence (DNA): TGTGCCAGCAGTTTATTCAGTAACACCGGGGAGCTGTTTTTT.

This clonotype was detected only a few times. The chain employs TRBV6-1 and TRBJ1-4; tentative D call: TRBD1 (5 bases). Trimming pared 6 bases from V and 1 base from J, leaving 12 bases between. CDR3 length: 15 amino acids. Germline V gene data show CDR1 as MNHNS and CDR2 as SASEGT. The CDR3 region is CASSPRGLTNEKLFF. The DNA of the CDR3 is TGTGCCAGCAGCCCCCGGGGGTTAACTAATGAAAAACTGTTTTTT.

A word on this clonotype: An end of the junction differs from the germline gene, which may be a read error. V usage is TRBV5-6 and J usage is TRBJ2-7; D gene unclear. This CDR3 spans 12 amino acids. Germline assignment: CDR1 SGHDT and CDR2 YYEEEE. The CDR3 protein is CASSLTSYEHYF. In DNA, the CDR3 is TGTGCCAGCAGCTTAACTTCCTACGAGCACTACTTC.

This clonotype was seen at least ten times. The chain links TRBV20-1 to TRBJ2-5, with 14 bases aligning to TRBD2. From germline, CDR1 is DFQATT and CDR2 SNEGSKA (reference sequence). This CDR3 is built from 16 residues. V gave up 0 bases and J gave up 4 bases; unmatched junction bases: 4. CDR3 in amino acids: CSARDHGLAGGETQYF. For the CDR3, the DNA is TGCAGTGCTAGAGATCACGGACTAGCGGGAGGAGAGACCCAGTACTTC.

In this sample, this clonotype turned up many times. V is TRBV6-2 or TRBV6-3 and J is TRBJ2-7, with D perhaps TRBD1 (6 bases). Germline-derived CDR1 and CDR2 are MNHEY and SVGEGT. Deletions cut 0 bases from V and 6 bases from J, with 12 bases between. The CDR3 length is 14 residues. This chain's CDR3 is CASSYSHRDAEQYF. The CDR3 bases are TGTGCCAGCAGTTACTCTCACAGGGATGCCGAGCAGTACTTC.

This chain uses TRBV6-1 with TRBJ2-1, with TRBD2 matching 8 bases. The junction had 9 bases not matched to a gene; V was cut back by 6 bases and J by 5 bases. CDR1 MNHNS and CDR2 SASEGT come from the germline V gene. CDR3 length: 15 residues. The DNA of the CDR3 is TGTGCCAGCAGCTCCGGGGGGGTGGAGAACAATGAGCAGTTCTTC. As protein: CASSSGGVENNEQFF.

This clonotype was found many times. The J gene is TRBJ1-1, the V gene TRBV11-2; TRBD1 matches 8 bases. J was trimmed by 5 bases and V by 1 base; bases with no gene match: 6. This CDR3 is 15 amino acids long. Germline V gene data show CDR1 as SGHAT and CDR2 as FQNNGV. DNA for the CDR3: TGTGCCAGCAGCTTAGGGCGGACAGGGCCGACTGAAGCTTTCTTT. This codes for CASSLGRTGPTEAFF.

The table lists this clonotype with a few counts. The gene calls are TRBV5-1 and TRBJ2-3, with D perhaps TRBD2 (6 bases). The CDR3 length is 15 residues. CDR1 SGHRS and CDR2 YFSETQ come from the germline V gene. V shed 0 bases and J shed 8 bases, with 16 bases lying between them. The CDR3 is CASSLESGGRGTQYF. DNA for the CDR3: TGCGCCAGCAGCTTGGAATCTGGAGGGCGGGGTACGCAGTATTTT.

The chain carries TRBV27 and TRBJ1-4; 10 bases line up with TRBD1. V lost 5 bases, J lost 10 bases, and 4 bases stayed unmatched. The CDR3 sequence is 13 residues long. Germline CDR1 and CDR2: MNHEY and SMNVEV (reference sequence). The CDR3 here is CASSHGQGGKLFF. CDR3 bases: TGTGCCAGCAGTCACGGACAGGGGGGAAAACTGTTTTTT.

This clonotype was detected ten times or more. The chain is built from TRBV27 and TRBJ2-5; 13 bases are a match to TRBD2. Germline CDR1 MNHEY, CDR2 SMNVEV (reference sequence). The CDR3 has 14 residues. Germline trimming cut 4 bases from V and 7 bases from J; bases unmatched to any gene: 3. In DNA, the CDR3 is TGTGCCAGCAGTTCAGGGACTAGCGGGACGACCCAGTACTTC. It is translated as CASSSGTSGTTQYF.

This clonotype was counted many times. The chain couples TRBV12-3 or TRBV12-4 to TRBJ1-2; D perhaps matches TRBD1 (6 bases). V was cut by 6 bases and J by 1 base, with 12 bases left in between. This CDR3 is 14 amino acids long. CDR3 DNA sequence: TGTGCCAGCAGACAGGGAAGAAATAACTATGGCTACACCTTC. This translates into CASRQGRNNYGYTF.

This clonotype was seen many times. The rearrangement uses TRBV24-1 and TRBJ2-2; D uncertain. CDR1 and CDR2 (germline): KGHDR, SFDVKD. V was pared by 8 bases and J by 1 base, with 1 base between. The CDR3 sequence is 11 residues long. The DNA for the CDR3 is TGTGCCACCATGAACACCGGGGAGCTGTTTTTT. Its translation is CATMNTGELFF.

This clonotype was detected many times. The chain carries TRBV2 and TRBJ2-7; D is undetermined. The CDR3 runs to 13 residues. Germline CDR1 SNHLY, CDR2 FYNNEI. V was pared by 3 bases and J by 3 bases, with 9 bases between. The CDR3 sequence is CASSDGQGYEQYF. CDR3 coding DNA: TGTGCCAGCAGTGATGGGCAAGGCTACGAGCAGTACTTC.

J is TRBJ1-2 and V is TRBV6-5, with 7 bases aligning to TRBD1. The V gene end was trimmed by 2 bases and the J gene end by 2 bases; junction bases not matched to a gene: 5. CDR3 length: 15 amino acids. Looked up from germline, CDR1 is MNHEY and CDR2 is SVGAGI. CDR3 sequence (DNA): TGTGCCAGCAGTTACGCGGGACAGCTAAACTATGGCTACACCTTC. As protein: CASSYAGQLNYGYTF.

Ten or more counts support this clonotype. The rearrangement links TRBV2 to TRBJ2-2, with D unclear. Trimming cost V 7 bases and J 2 bases, with 11 bases left between them. There are 14 residues in the CDR3. Germline CDR1 and CDR2: SNHLY and FYNNEI. The CDR3 nucleotides read TGTGCCAGCAACGAAATAGCAAACACCGGGGAGCTGTTTTTT. This encodes CASNEIANTGELFF.

This clonotype was found many times. This chain connects TRBV10-3 to TRBJ2-1, with TRBD2 matching over 8 bases. Looked up from germline, CDR1 is ENHRY and CDR2 is SYGVKD. After removal of 5 bases from V and 5 bases from J, the junction contained 8 bases not matched to a gene. The CDR3 is made up of 15 amino acids. CDR3 sequence: CAISPAGTRNNEQFF. The CDR3 bases are TGTGCCATCAGTCCCGCCGGGACTAGAAACAATGAGCAGTTCTTC.

This clonotype has just a few counts. The rearrangement links TRBV20-1 to TRBJ2-3, with D possibly TRBD2 on 6 matching bases. The CDR3 covers 13 residues. Trimming removed 2 bases at V and 2 bases at J, with 8 bases between. Germline V gene lookup returns CDR1 DFQATT and CDR2 SNEGSKA (reference sequence). For the CDR3, the DNA is TGCAGTGCTAGACGGGGGAACACAGATACGCAGTATTTT. This encodes CSARRGNTDTQYF.

This clonotype was picked up a small number of times. At one boundary the junction diverges from the germline segment, which might be a read error. CDR3 loop: CASSLTGAGNTMYF. The CDR3 bases are TGTGCCAGCAGCTTAACAGGGGCTGGAAACACCATGTATTTT. The chain couples TRBV7-2 to TRBJ1-3; 7 positions match TRBD1. CDR1 SGHTA and CDR2 FQGNSA come from the germline V gene. The CDR3 contains 14 residues.

The table lists this clonotype with a few counts. The chain employs TRBV10-3 and TRBJ2-3; 9 nucleotides agree with TRBD1. V lost 6 bases to trimming and J lost 3 bases; unmatched junction nucleotides: 4. The CDR3 loop spans 14 amino acids. Germline CDR1 is ENHRY and CDR2 is SYGVKD. The CDR3 protein is CAIRDRGETDTQYF. CDR3 nucleotide sequence: TGTGCCATCAGAGACAGGGGGGAGACAGATACGCAGTATTTT.

This clonotype occurred many times. The chain carries TRBV11-3 and TRBJ2-5; D possibly corresponds to TRBD1 (6 bases). The V gene lost 2 bases and the J gene lost 3 bases, with 7 bases spanning the gap. This CDR3 region has 13 residues. The germline gives CDR1 SGHNT, CDR2 YENEEA. The CDR3 DNA follows: TGTGCCAGCAGCTTACCAGGGGAAGAGACCCAGTACTTC. It encodes CASSLPGEETQYF.

This clonotype occurred many times. CDR3 amino acids: CASSYGGLDSDTQYF. CDR3 DNA: TGTGCCAGCAGTTACGGCGGTCTTGATTCAGATACGCAGTATTTT. The chain links TRBV27 to TRBJ2-3, with unresolved D. The germline V gene encodes CDR1 MNHEY and CDR2 SMNVEV (reference sequence). V was clipped by 4 bases and J by 4 bases, with 15 bases between them. CDR3 size: 15 residues.

This clonotype was detected ten times or more. This chain links TRBV20-1 with TRBJ2-1; D is perhaps TRBD1 (6 bases). Germline lookup yields CDR1 DFQATT and CDR2 SNEGSKA (reference sequence). Trimming removed 6 bases from V and 12 bases from J, with 15 bases in between. This CDR3 spans 11 amino acids. The CDR3 spells CSALLQGWQFF. The CDR3 DNA is TGCAGTGCCCTACTGCAGGGGTGGCAGTTCTTC.

This clonotype was seen a handful of times. The chain has TRBV10-2 and TRBJ2-7, with 8 bases that match TRBD2. There are 13 residues in the CDR3. J gave up 3 bases and V 7 bases, and 5 bases lay outside the gene matches. Germline V gives CDR1 WSHSY, CDR2 SAAADI. CDR3 loop: CASTGGLVYEQYF. The CDR3 coding sequence is TGCGCCAGCACGGGGGGGCTGGTCTACGAGCAGTACTTC.

This clonotype was seen ten or more times. The rearrangement joins TRBV5-1 to TRBJ2-2, with a tentative D call TRBD2 (5 bases). Germline V lookup: CDR1 SGHRS, CDR2 YFSETQ. The CDR3 totals 13 residues. V lost 4 bases to trimming and J lost 5 bases, with 9 bases between them. CDR3 region: CASSILETGELFF. In DNA form, the CDR3 reads TGCGCCAGCAGCATACTAGAAACCGGGGAGCTGTTTTTT.

This chain joins TRBV27 and TRBJ2-6, with D hard to call. CDR1 and CDR2 from the germline V gene are MNHEY and SMNVEV (reference sequence). V was cut by 5 bases and J by 3 bases, with 5 bases left in between. The CDR3 runs 13 residues. In DNA, the CDR3 is TGTGCCAGCAGTCTCGTTGGGGCCAACGTCCTGACTTTC. It yields the protein CASSLVGANVLTF.

This clonotype was picked up many times. V usage is TRBV27 and J usage is TRBJ1-2; D remains unclear. The CDR3 spans 13 residues. The germline gives CDR1 MNHEY, CDR2 SMNVEV (reference sequence). Trimming took off 5 bases at V and 3 bases at J, with 10 bases between the two ends. Here the CDR3 reads CASSPNMYYGYTF. The DNA for the CDR3 is TGTGCCAGCAGTCCCAACATGTACTATGGCTACACCTTC.

In the case of this clonotype: The junction shows a germline mismatch at one end, possibly a read error. The chain carries TRBV7-2 and TRBJ2-3; D unresolved. The J call is in doubt because the DNA end fits TRBJ1-1 better. CDR1 and CDR2 (germline): SGHTA, FQGNSA. The CDR3 loop spans 13 amino acids. The CDR3 bases are TGTGTCAGCAGCTTAGGGTTGAACACTGAAGCTTTCTTT. Protein product: CVSSLGLNTEAFF.